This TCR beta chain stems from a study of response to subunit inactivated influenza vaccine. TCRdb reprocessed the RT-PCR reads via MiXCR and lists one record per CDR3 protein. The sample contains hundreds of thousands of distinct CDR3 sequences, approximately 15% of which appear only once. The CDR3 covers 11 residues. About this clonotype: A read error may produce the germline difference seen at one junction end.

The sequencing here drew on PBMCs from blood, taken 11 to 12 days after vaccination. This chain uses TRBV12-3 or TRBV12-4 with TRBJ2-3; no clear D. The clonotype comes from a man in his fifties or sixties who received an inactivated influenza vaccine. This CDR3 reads CANSLEDTQYF. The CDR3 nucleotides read TGTGCCAACAGTTTGGAAGATACGCAGTATTTT.